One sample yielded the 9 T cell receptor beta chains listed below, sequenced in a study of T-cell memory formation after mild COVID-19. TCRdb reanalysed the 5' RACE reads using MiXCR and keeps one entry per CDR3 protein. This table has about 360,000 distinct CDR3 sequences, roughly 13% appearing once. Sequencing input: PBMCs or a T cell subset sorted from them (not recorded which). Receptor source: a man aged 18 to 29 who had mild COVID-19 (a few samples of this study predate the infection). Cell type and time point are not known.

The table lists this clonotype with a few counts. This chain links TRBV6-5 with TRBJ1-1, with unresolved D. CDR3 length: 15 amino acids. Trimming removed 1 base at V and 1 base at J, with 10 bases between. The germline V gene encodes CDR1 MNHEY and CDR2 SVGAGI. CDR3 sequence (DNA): TGTGCCAGCAGTTACTTGAGGACCGGGAACACTGAAGCTTTCTTT. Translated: CASSYLRTGNTEAFF.

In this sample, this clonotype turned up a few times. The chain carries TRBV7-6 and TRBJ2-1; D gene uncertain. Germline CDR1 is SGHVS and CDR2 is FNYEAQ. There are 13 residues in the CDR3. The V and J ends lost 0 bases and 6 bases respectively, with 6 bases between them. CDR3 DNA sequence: TGTGCCAGCAGCTTAGCAGGGCTCAATGAGCAGTTCTTC. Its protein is CASSLAGLNEQFF.

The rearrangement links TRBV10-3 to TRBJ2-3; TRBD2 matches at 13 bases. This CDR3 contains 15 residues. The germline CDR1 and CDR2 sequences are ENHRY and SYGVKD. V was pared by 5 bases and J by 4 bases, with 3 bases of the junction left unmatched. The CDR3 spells CAISRTSGGSDTQYF. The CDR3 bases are TGTGCCATCAGTCGGACTAGCGGGGGTTCAGATACGCAGTATTTT.

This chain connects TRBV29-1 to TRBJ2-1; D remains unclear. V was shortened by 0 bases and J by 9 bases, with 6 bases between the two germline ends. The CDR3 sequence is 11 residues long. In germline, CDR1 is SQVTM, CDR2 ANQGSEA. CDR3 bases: TGCAGCGTTGAAGATAACCCTGAGCAGTTCTTC. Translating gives CSVEDNPEQFF.

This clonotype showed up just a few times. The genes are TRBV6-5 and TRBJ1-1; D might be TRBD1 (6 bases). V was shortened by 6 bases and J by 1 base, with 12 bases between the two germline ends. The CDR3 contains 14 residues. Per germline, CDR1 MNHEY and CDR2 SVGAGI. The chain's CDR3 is CASRVPDRNTEAFF. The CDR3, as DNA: TGTGCCAGCAGAGTCCCGGACAGGAACACTGAAGCTTTCTTT.

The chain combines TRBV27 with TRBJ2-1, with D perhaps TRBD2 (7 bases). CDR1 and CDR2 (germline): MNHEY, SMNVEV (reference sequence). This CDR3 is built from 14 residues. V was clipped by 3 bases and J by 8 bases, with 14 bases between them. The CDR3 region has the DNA TGTGCCAGCAGTTTGGGGGGGCTGGTCGATGAGCAGTTCTTC. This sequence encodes CASSLGGLVDEQFF.

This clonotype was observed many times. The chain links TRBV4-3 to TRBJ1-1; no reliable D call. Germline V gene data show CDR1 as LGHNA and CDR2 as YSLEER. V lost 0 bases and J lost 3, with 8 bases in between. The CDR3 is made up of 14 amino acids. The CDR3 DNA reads TGCGCCAGCAGCCAAGATCGTGGGTACACTGAAGCTTTCTTT. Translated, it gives CASSQDRGYTEAFF.

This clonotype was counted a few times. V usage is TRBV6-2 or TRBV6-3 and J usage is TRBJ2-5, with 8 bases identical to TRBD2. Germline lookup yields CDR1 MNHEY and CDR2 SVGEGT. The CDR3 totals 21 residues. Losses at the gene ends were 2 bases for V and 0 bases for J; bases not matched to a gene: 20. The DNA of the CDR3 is TGTGCCAGCAGTTACACGACGAGGCCCCTACCTGGCGGGGGGCACCAAGAGACCCAGTACTTC. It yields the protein CASSYTTRPLPGGGHQETQYF.

The CDR3 bases are TGTGCCAGCAGCTTAGCCACTAGCGGGGGGCTGTCCTACAATGAGCAGTTCTTC. Translating gives CASSLATSGGLSYNEQFF. This rearrangement joins TRBV7-2 to TRBJ2-1; TRBD2 matches 12 bases. The CDR3 totals 18 residues. V trimming: 0 bases; J trimming: 1 base; junction bases outside the gene matches: 4. Germline CDR1 SGHTA, CDR2 FQGNSA. Based on the CDR3 plus reference TRBV7-2 and TRBJ2-1, the full variable domain is GAGVSQSPSNKVTEKGKDVELRCDPISGHTALYWYRQSLGQGLEFLIYFQGNSAPDKSGLPSDRFSAERTGGSVSTLTIQRTQQEDSAVYLCASSLATSGGLSYNEQFFGPGTRLTVL.